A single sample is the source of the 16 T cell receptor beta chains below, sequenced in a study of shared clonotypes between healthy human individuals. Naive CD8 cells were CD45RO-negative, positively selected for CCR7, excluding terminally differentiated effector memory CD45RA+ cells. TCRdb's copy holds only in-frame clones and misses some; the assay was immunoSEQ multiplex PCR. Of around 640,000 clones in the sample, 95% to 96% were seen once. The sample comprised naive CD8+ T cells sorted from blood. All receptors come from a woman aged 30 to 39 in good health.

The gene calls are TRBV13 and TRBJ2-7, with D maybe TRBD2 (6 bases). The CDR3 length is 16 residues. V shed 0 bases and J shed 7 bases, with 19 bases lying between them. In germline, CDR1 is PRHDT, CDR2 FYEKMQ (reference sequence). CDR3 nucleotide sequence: TGTGCCAGCAGCTTAGGCGGGGGAGGACCCCGGCGGGAGCAGTACTTC. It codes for CASSLGGGGPRREQYF.

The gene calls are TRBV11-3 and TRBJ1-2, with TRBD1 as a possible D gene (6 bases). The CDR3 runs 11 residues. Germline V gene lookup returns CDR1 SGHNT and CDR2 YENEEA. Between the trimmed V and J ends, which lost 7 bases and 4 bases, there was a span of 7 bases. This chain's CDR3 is CASIRGYGYTF. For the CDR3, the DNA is TGTGCCAGCATCAGGGGCTATGGCTACACCTTC.

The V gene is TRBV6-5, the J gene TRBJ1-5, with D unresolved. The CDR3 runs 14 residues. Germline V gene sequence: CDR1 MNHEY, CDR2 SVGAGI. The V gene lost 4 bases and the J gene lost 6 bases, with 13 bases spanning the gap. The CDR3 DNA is TGTGCCAGCAGTTTCCGCTTTAACGCTCAGCCCCAGCATTTT. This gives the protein CASSFRFNAQPQHF.

CDR3 in DNA: TGTGCCAGCAGCTTAACATGGGACAGCAATCAGCCCCAGCATTTT. Amino acids: CASSLTWDSNQPQHF. This rearrangement joins TRBV11-2 to TRBJ1-5, with D perhaps matching TRBD1 (5 bases). This CDR3 is 15 amino acids long. Trimming pared 2 bases from V and 1 base from J, leaving 9 bases between. The germline gives CDR1 SGHAT, CDR2 FQNNGV.

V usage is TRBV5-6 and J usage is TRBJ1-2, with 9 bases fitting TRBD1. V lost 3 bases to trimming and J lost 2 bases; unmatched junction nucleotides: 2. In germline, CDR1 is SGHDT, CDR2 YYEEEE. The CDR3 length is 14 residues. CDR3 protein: CASSWGQGNYGYTF. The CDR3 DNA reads TGTGCCAGCAGCTGGGGACAGGGAAACTATGGCTACACCTTC. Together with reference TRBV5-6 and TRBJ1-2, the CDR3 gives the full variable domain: DAGVTQSPTHLIKTRGQQVTLRCSPKSGHDTVSWYQQALGQGPQFIFQYYEEEERQRGNFPDRFSGHQFPNYSSELNVNALLLGDSALYLCASSWGQGNYGYTFGSGTRLTVV.

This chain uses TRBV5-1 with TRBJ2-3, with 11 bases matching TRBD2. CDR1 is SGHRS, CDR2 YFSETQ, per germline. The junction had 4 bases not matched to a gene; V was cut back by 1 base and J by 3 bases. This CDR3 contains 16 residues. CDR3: CASSLNSGRVTDTQYF. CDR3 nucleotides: TGCGCCAGCAGCTTGAATAGCGGGAGGGTTACAGATACGCAGTATTTT.

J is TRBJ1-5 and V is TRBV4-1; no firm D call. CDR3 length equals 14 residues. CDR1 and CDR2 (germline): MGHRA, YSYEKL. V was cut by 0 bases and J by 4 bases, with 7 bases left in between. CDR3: CASSQDRRNQPQHF. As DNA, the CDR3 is TGCGCCAGCAGCCAAGATCGCAGGAATCAGCCCCAGCATTTT.

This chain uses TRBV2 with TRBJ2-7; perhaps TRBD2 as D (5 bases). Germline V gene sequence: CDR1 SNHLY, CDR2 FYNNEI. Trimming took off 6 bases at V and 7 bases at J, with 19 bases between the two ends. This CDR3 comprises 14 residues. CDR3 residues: CASRTGYTLTEQYF. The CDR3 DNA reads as TGTGCCAGCAGGACGGGGTACACTCTCACGGAGCAGTACTTC.

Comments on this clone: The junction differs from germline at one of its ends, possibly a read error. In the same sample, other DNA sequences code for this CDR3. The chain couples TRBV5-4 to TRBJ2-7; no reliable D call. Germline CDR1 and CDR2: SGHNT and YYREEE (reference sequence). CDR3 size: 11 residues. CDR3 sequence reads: CASSTSSEQYF. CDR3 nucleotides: TGTGCCAGCAGCACCTCCTCCGAGCAGTACTTC.

The CDR3 is CASSFPPSGSNAGELFF. DNA for the CDR3: TGTGCCAGCAGTTTTCCCCCGAGCGGGAGCAACGCCGGGGAGCTGTTTTTT. The chain links TRBV28 to TRBJ2-2; 8 bases match TRBD2. The CDR3 is 17 amino acids. The germline gives CDR1 MDHEN, CDR2 SYDVKM. V trimming: 3 bases; J trimming: 6 bases; junction bases outside the gene matches: 12.

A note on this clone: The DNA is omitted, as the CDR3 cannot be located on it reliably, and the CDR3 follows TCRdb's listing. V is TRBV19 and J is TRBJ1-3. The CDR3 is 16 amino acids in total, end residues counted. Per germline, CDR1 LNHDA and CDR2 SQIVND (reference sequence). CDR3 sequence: CASWVVGPGLENTIYF.

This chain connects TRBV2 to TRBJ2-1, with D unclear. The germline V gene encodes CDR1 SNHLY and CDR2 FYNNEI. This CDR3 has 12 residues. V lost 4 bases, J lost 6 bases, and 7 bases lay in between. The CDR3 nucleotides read TGTGCCAGCAGTGGGGCCTCCAATGAGCAGTTCTTC. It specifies CASSGASNEQFF.

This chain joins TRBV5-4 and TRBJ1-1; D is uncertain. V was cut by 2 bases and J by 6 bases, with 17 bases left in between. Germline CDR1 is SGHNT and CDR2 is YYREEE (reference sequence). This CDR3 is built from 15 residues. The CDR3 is CASSFDGGRSAEAFF. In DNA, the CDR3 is TGTGCCAGCAGCTTCGACGGAGGAAGGTCCGCTGAAGCTTTCTTT.

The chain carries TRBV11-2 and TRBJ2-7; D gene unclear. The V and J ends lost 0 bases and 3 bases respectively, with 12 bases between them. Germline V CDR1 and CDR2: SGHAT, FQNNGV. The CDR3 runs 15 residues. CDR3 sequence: CASSLERYTDYEQYF. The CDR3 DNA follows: TGTGCCAGCAGCTTAGAGAGGTATACGGACTACGAGCAGTACTTC.

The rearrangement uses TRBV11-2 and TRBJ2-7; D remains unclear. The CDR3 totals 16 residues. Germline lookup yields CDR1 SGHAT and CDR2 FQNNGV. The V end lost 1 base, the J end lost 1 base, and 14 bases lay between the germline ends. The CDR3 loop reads CASSLVTSSTSYEQYF. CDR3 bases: TGTGCCAGCAGCTTAGTTACTTCCTCTACTTCCTACGAGCAGTACTTC.

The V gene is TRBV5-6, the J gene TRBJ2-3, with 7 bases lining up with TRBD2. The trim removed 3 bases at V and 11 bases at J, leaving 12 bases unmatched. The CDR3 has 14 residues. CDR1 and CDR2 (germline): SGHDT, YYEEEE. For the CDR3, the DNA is TGTGCCAGCAGCTCAACTAGCGAGATTCATAGGCAGTATTTT. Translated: CASSSTSEIHRQYF.